This paragraph covers one T cell receptor (beta chain) sequence. This clonotype was picked up many times. Its antigen is not yet known. Base qualities are not recorded, but no much larger clone differs from it by a single base. The source of the sample is a study of CD8+CD57+ T cells in acquired aplastic anemia (dated by TCRdb to between 2018 and 2020). Study-level background: Extracted DNA from sorted CD4+ and CD8+ cells averaged about 2.9 ug, ranging from roughly 0.17 to 27.4 ug. Mean read counts for healthy donor samples were about 10 million for CD4+ cells and around 11 million for CD8+ cells.

TCR beta VDJ combination and CDR3 sequence profiling used genomic DNA as the template. TCR repertoire sequencing was run on an Illumina HiSeq 2000. Turning to the authors' computational methods: TRBV/TRBJ rearrangement plots, CDR3 size and DJ length profiles, and Simpson's diversity index were used to assess repertoires. The most abundant DNA sequence in the deep sequencing data was defined as the immunodominant clone. CDR3 amino acid sequences were checked for sharing between subjects and were compared against published repertoires and the VDJdb database. TCRdb trimmed the raw reads at Q25, called clones with MiXCR and kept productive beta chains. Rows with a matching CDR3 protein are joined into one entry that keeps the most common DNA and genes. The V and J calls were determined by TCRdb, not by the authors. This sample comprises roughly 130,000 distinct CDR3 sequences, 48% of them detected only once. 2.5% to 3% of the sample lies in the top ten.

In this study, sorted CD4+ and CD8+ T cells from the blood of healthy subjects and of severe aplastic anemia patients had their TCR repertoires deep-sequenced. Ficoll-Paque density gradient centrifugation was used to isolate peripheral blood mononuclear cells. Before DNA extraction, CD4+ and CD8+ T cells were sorted by FACS or by magnetic beads. Sequences SGHRS (CDR1) and YFSETQ (CDR2) are obtained from the germline V gene. The CDR3 contains 20 residues, cysteine and phenylalanine counted. The CDR3 DNA has 60 bases and is translated from base 1. After removal of 3 bases from V and 0 bases from J, the junction retains 16 bases not matched to a gene. General study outcomes and caveats: CD8+ Simpson's diversity did not differ significantly between patients and healthy controls (P=0.060). Approximately 27 CD8+ CDR3 sequences were found in both patients and controls but appeared to be highly expressed in patients and within the immunodominant clones of the patients.

The sequence was collected from a human donor in good health, serving as a control. Sequencing used sorted CD4+, CD8+, or CD8+CD57+ T cells (not recorded which) from PBMCs. The chain is assembled from TRBV5-1 and TRBJ2-2, and TRBD2 aligns with 8 junction nucleotides. The nucleotide sequence is given as TGCGCCAGCAGCTCCCGATCCTTAGGGGCGGGGGGCCCGAACACCGGGGAGCTGTTTTTT. This codes for CASSSRSLGAGGPNTGELFF.